What follows is one TCR beta chain and its context. Templates that were synthetic TCR analogs were spiked into each PCR. Sequenced by immunoSEQ multiplex PCR; TCRdb stores in-frame clones only, minus some. The table shows about 130,000 clones, with around 84% occurring only once. The sample originates from a study of PD-L1 blockade in urothelial cancer. The overall study: Between 0 and 3 chemotherapy regimens preceded treatment for each patient. Blood was evaluated 3 weeks (second dose) and 6 weeks after therapy began. When blood samples were assessed, the median T cell count was some 130,000.

Stated time point: pretreatment peripheral blood. CDR3 size: 16 residues. The germline CDR1 and CDR2 sequences are SGHDN and FVKESK. V shed 0 bases, J shed 3 bases, and the junction held 5 bases outside the gene matches. The chain carries TRBV14 and TRBJ2-1; 7 bases agree with TRBD2. This clonotype originated in a man in his fifties or sixties with urothelial cancer. This specimen was PBMCs, taken around atezolizumab (anti-PD-L1) treatment. CDR3 loop: CASSQDSPSGYNEQFF. The CDR3 region has the DNA TGTGCCAGCAGCCAAGATTCCCCTAGCGGCTACAATGAGCAGTTCTTC.